Reported below is one TCR beta chain. What it binds is unknown. Genomic DNA (from each subset) was split evenly across several immunoSEQ plates. Profiled with immunoSEQ multiplex PCR; TCRdb holds only in-frame clones, not every one. The table includes approximately 980,000 clones, approximately 76% detected once. These data come from a study of shared clonotypes between healthy human individuals. Whole-study context: Three plates were used per donor for CD4 naive, three for CD4 memory, two for CD8 naive and one for CD8 memory.

Points from the study as a whole: The expectation was that sequencing depth would affect clonotype sharing among donors.

The CDR3 totals 14 residues. The germline V gene has CDR1 SGDLS and CDR2 YYNGEE. Trimming removed 1 base from V and 6 bases from J, with 10 bases in between. Sequences were obtained from memory CD4+ T cells sorted from blood. As to subset: CD45RA-negative fraction. This TCR derives from a man aged 18 to 30 in good health. J is TRBJ2-2 and V is TRBV9; D remains unclear. The CDR3 DNA reads as TGTGCCAGCAGCGTAAGGTGGGGTTCCGGGGAGCTGTTTTTT. This translates into CASSVRWGSGELFF.